One and the same sample provided the 24 T cell receptor beta chains below, sequenced in a study of blood T cell repertoires in COVID-19. Clones were read by immunoSEQ multiplex PCR, and TCRdb kept only the in-frame ones, dropping some. Among roughly 120,000 clones listed, approximately 70% were seen once. Source material: peripheral blood. All receptors derive from an older woman with acute or convalescent COVID-19.

This chain connects TRBV6-5 to TRBJ1-1; 12 nucleotides align to TRBD1. This CDR3 has 16 residues. The germline V gene has CDR1 MNHEY and CDR2 SVGAGI. With V trimmed by 0 bases and J by 6 bases, 5 bases remained unmatched. Here the CDR3 DNA reads TGTGCCAGCAGTTACTCCGGGACAGGGGGCTTCGCTGAAGCTTTCTTT. Translation: CASSYSGTGGFAEAFF.

The chain recombines TRBV27 with TRBJ2-5; the match to TRBD1 covers 9 bases. The V gene end was trimmed by 8 bases and the J gene end by 2 bases; junction bases not matched to a gene: 9. From germline, CDR1 is MNHEY and CDR2 SMNVEV (reference sequence). This CDR3 has 15 amino acids. CDR3 amino acids: CASRYGQGIQETQYF. The CDR3, as DNA: TGTGCCAGCCGTTACGGACAGGGGATACAAGAGACCCAGTACTTC.

This clone was recorded many times. The rearrangement joins TRBV2 to TRBJ1-1; a possible D gene is TRBD1 (5 bases). Germline V gene sequence: CDR1 SNHLY, CDR2 FYNNEI. The CDR3 spans 13 residues. The V end was cut by 3 bases, the J end by 3 bases, with 8 bases between. DNA of the CDR3: TGTGCCAGCAGTGAGGGGGGATACACTGAAGCTTTCTTT. Its translation: CASSEGGYTEAFF.

The V call is TRBV20-1, the J call TRBJ1-1, with 8 bases fitting TRBD1. From germline, CDR1 is DFQATT and CDR2 SNEGSKA (reference sequence). CDR3 length: 10 amino acids. V dropped 5 bases and J dropped 9; count of bases not matched to a gene: 2. The CDR3 bases are TGCAGTGCTTGGACAGGGCAAGCTTTCTTT. It is translated as CSAWTGQAFF.

This clone appeared a few times. The chain employs TRBV5-1 and TRBJ2-7, with 9 bases lining up with TRBD1. CDR3 length equals 17 residues. V lost 5 bases to trimming and J lost 4 bases; unmatched junction nucleotides: 16. Germline loops: CDR1 SGHRS, CDR2 YFSETQ. In DNA, the CDR3 is TGCGCCAGCAGACGCTACGGGGACAGGGCCACGAGGTACGAGCAGTACTTC. Translated, it gives CASRRYGDRATRYEQYF. The full variable domain, in which reference TRBV5-1 and TRBJ2-7 provide the parts outside the CDR3, is KAGVTQTPRYLIKTRGQQVTLSCSPISGHRSVSWYQQTPGQGLQFLFEYFSETQRNKGNFPGRFSGRQFSNSRSEMNVSTLELGDSALYLCASRRYGDRATRYEQYFGPGTRLTVT.

This clone was recorded only once. The V and J genes are TRBV30 and TRBJ1-1; D gene uncertain. The CDR3 is 15 residues long. Germline V CDR1 and CDR2: GTSNPN, SVGIG (reference sequence). The ends were cut back, 1 base at V and 5 bases at J, with 17 bases in the middle. The CDR3 loop is CAWSAEGVGRTEAFF. In nucleotides, the CDR3 is TGTGCCTGGAGTGCGGAAGGAGTCGGTAGGACTGAAGCTTTCTTT.

The V call is TRBV25-1, the J call TRBJ1-1; 10 nucleotides match TRBD1. Per the germline V gene, CDR1 is MGHDK and CDR2 is SYGVNS. This CDR3 has 16 residues. V gave up 4 bases and J gave up 3 bases; unmatched junction bases: 8. Here the CDR3 DNA reads TGTGCCAGCAGTGGATACCCAGGACAGGGGGACACTGAAGCTTTCTTT. Its translation: CASSGYPGQGDTEAFF.

J is TRBJ2-7 and V is TRBV4-1; 8 positions agree with TRBD2. Losses at the gene ends were 3 bases for V and 4 bases for J; bases not matched to a gene: 8. The length of the CDR3 is 15 residues. CDR1 and CDR2 (germline): MGHRA, YSYEKL. The CDR3 sequence is CASSQPAGGRYEQYF. The CDR3, as DNA: TGCGCCAGCAGCCAGCCCGCGGGGGGCAGGTACGAGCAGTACTTC.

This clone is a singleton in its sample. The V gene is TRBV3-1 (or the pseudogene TRBV3-2), the J gene TRBJ2-6; a possible D gene is TRBD2 (6 bases). Germline V gene data show CDR1 as LGHDT and CDR2 as YNNKEL (reference sequence). The V end was cut by 0 bases, the J end by 3 bases, with 12 bases between. CDR3 length: 17 amino acids. The CDR3 region is CASSQDSGVGGANVLTF. In DNA, the CDR3 is TGTGCCAGCAGCCAAGATTCGGGGGTAGGTGGGGCCAACGTCCTGACTTTC.

A few counts support this clone. V gene TRBV4-3 combines with J gene TRBJ2-7; D is possibly TRBD2 (5 bases). The germline V gene has CDR1 LGHNA and CDR2 YSLEER. V was pared by 0 bases and J by 1 base, with 10 bases between. CDR3 length: 15 residues. The CDR3 here is CASSQDSRGSYEQYF. The CDR3 DNA is TGCGCCAGCAGCCAAGATAGTCGAGGGTCCTACGAGCAGTACTTC.

The chain has TRBV6-6 and TRBJ2-1, with TRBD2 matching 15 bases. V lost 2 bases, J lost 9 bases, and 2 bases stayed unmatched. CDR3 size: 15 residues. Germline CDR1 is MNHNY and CDR2 is SVGAGI (reference sequence). This chain's CDR3 is CASSYGLAGGAEQFF. In nucleotides, the CDR3 is TGTGCCAGCAGTTACGGACTAGCGGGGGGGGCTGAGCAGTTCTTC.

CDR3 in amino acids: CAISESGRERGYTF. The CDR3 DNA reads as TGTGCCATCAGTGAGTCCGGCAGGGAACGTGGCTACACCTTC. The gene calls are TRBV10-3 and TRBJ1-2; D is perhaps TRBD1 (5 bases). The CDR3 has 14 residues. CDR1 ENHRY and CDR2 SYGVKD come from the germline V gene. With 0 bases removed from V and 7 bases from J, the gap between germline ends came to 12 bases.

The chain combines TRBV6-5 with TRBJ1-1, with 9 bases lining up with TRBD1. Germline V lookup: CDR1 MNHEY, CDR2 SVGAGI. V lost 5 bases to trimming and J lost 10 bases; unmatched junction nucleotides: 5. The CDR3 spans 12 residues. This CDR3 is CASSRTGEVAFF. The CDR3 nucleotides are TGTGCCAGCAGTAGGACAGGGGAAGTAGCTTTCTTT.

This clone showed up just a few times. The J gene is TRBJ2-1, the V gene TRBV28; 7 nucleotides align to TRBD2. V gave up 7 bases and J gave up 5 bases; unmatched junction bases: 2. This CDR3 has 12 residues. The V gene's germline CDR1 is MDHEN and CDR2 SYDVKM. As DNA, the CDR3 is TGTGCCAGCATCGCGGGGGACAATGAGCAGTTCTTC. It codes for CASIAGDNEQFF.

This chain joins TRBV7-8 and TRBJ2-7; 7 nucleotides match TRBD1. With V trimmed by 5 bases and J by 3 bases, 4 bases remained unmatched. This CDR3 contains 13 residues. Germline loops: CDR1 SGHVS, CDR2 FQNEAQ. The CDR3 loop reads CASSPGQLYEQYF. The CDR3 DNA reads as TGTGCCAGCAGCCCGGGACAGCTCTACGAGCAGTACTTC. Full variable domain (remainder filled in from reference TRBV7-8 and TRBJ2-7): GAGVSQSPRYKVAKRGQDVALRCDPISGHVSLFWYQQALGQGPEFLTYFQNEAQLDKSGLPSDRFFAERPEGSVSTLKIQRTQQEDSAVYLCASSPGQLYEQYFGPGTRLTVT.

This chain links TRBV5-1 with TRBJ1-1; TRBD1 aligns across 9 bases. The ends lost 4 bases at V and 5 bases at J; junction bases unmatched: 15. The CDR3 is 17 amino acids. Germline V lookup: CDR1 SGHRS, CDR2 YFSETQ. The CDR3 protein is CASSPVPGQGSGTEAFF. The CDR3 nucleotides are TGCGCCAGCAGCCCCGTCCCGGGACAGGGTTCGGGAACTGAAGCTTTCTTT.

The chain joins TRBV5-1 to TRBJ2-3; D is possibly TRBD1 (6 bases). CDR1 and CDR2 from the germline V gene are SGHRS and YFSETQ. Trimming removed 0 bases at V and 4 bases at J, with 12 bases between. The CDR3 is made up of 15 amino acids. CDR3 nucleotide sequence: TGCGCCAGCAGCTTGGCCAGGACAGAGGCAGATACGCAGTATTTT. It specifies CASSLARTEADTQYF.

The V and J genes are TRBV19 and TRBJ1-5; D might be TRBD1 (5 bases). This CDR3 has 13 amino acids. The V end was cut by 7 bases, the J end by 5 bases, with 12 bases between. Germline CDR1 reads LNHDA; CDR2 reads SQIVND (reference sequence). The chain's CDR3 is CASKRGEDQPQHF. CDR3 nucleotide sequence: TGTGCCAGTAAAAGAGGGGAGGATCAGCCCCAGCATTTT.

This sequence joins TRBV5-1 and TRBJ2-1; TRBD1 matches 8 bases. Trimming took 4 bases from V and 0 from J; bases not matched to a gene: 6. Germline V gives CDR1 SGHRS, CDR2 YFSETQ. The CDR3 covers 16 residues. The CDR3 nucleotides are TGCGCCAGCAGCACAGGACAGGGTCGCTCCTACAATGAGCAGTTCTTC. Translating it yields CASSTGQGRSYNEQFF.

The V call is TRBV9, the J call TRBJ1-2; D is ambiguous. The V gene's germline CDR1 is SGDLS and CDR2 YYNGEE. V was clipped by 0 bases and J by 5 bases, with 8 bases between them. This CDR3 is 13 amino acids long. CDR3 sequence reads: CASSVVASYGYTF. CDR3 sequence (DNA): TGTGCCAGCAGCGTAGTTGCGTCATATGGCTACACCTTC. Based on the CDR3 plus reference TRBV9 and TRBJ1-2, the full variable domain is DSGVTQTPKHLITATGQRVTLRCSPRSGDLSVYWYQQSLDQGLQFLIQYYNGEERAKGNILERFSAQQFPDLHSELNLSSLELGDSALYFCASSVVASYGYTFGSGTRLTVV.

The chain has TRBV7-2 and TRBJ1-2, with TRBD1 matching 10 bases. Trimming removed 4 bases from V and 7 bases from J; junction bases left unmatched: 6. CDR3 length equals 14 residues. In germline, CDR1 is SGHTA, CDR2 FQGNSA. Here the CDR3 reads CASSSGTGAGGYTF. In DNA form, the CDR3 reads TGTGCCAGCAGCTCCGGGACAGGGGCGGGTGGCTACACCTTC.

This sequence joins TRBV10-3 and TRBJ2-1; TRBD1 agrees at 7 bases. From germline, CDR1 is ENHRY and CDR2 SYGVKD. With V trimmed by 4 bases and J by 2 bases, 8 bases remained unmatched. The CDR3 is 16 residues long. The CDR3 sequence is CAISATGTATYNEQFF. CDR3 coding DNA: TGTGCCATCAGTGCCACCGGGACAGCAACCTACAATGAGCAGTTCTTC.

The J gene is TRBJ1-2, the V gene TRBV6-5; D is perhaps TRBD1 (5 bases). This CDR3 has 13 amino acids. Germline loops: CDR1 MNHEY, CDR2 SVGAGI. V was pared by 2 bases and J by 6 bases, with 10 bases between. The CDR3 bases are TGTGCCAGCAGTTACCGTCCAGGGAATGGCTACACCTTC. Translating it yields CASSYRPGNGYTF.

The chain employs TRBV4-3 and TRBJ1-2; 9 bases map to TRBD1. The germline CDR1 and CDR2 sequences are LGHNA and YSLEER. The CDR3 has 16 residues. Unmatched junction bases numbered 5, after V lost 1 base and J lost 2 bases. This CDR3 reads CASSQGLQGANYGYTF. In nucleotides, the CDR3 is TGCGCCAGCAGCCAAGGATTACAGGGGGCAAACTATGGCTACACCTTC.